One and the same sample provided the 20 T cell receptor beta chains below, sequenced in a study of T-cell memory formation after mild COVID-19. TCRdb independently ran MiXCR on the 5' RACE reads; one entry per CDR3 protein. The repertoire has about 400,000 distinct CDR3 sequences, more than 20% of them found once; the top ten carry around 13%. Specimen: PBMCs or a T cell subset sorted from them (not recorded which). The receptors here all came from an adult woman who had mild COVID-19 (a few samples of this study predate the infection). Cell type and time point are not known.

This clonotype has a handful of counts. V is TRBV5-4 and J is TRBJ2-7; TRBD1 matches at 9 bases. The CDR3 length is 16 residues. V dropped 0 bases and J dropped 1; count of bases not matched to a gene: 5. Per germline, CDR1 SGHNT and CDR2 YYREEE (reference sequence). Written as DNA, the CDR3 is TGTGCCAGCAGCTTGGGCGGGACAGGGCAATCCTACGAGCAGTACTTC. Translation gives CASSLGGTGQSYEQYF.

This sequence joins TRBV7-9 and TRBJ1-1; D is unresolved. The CDR3 runs to 10 residues. V was cut by 7 bases and J by 3 bases, with 3 bases left in between. Germline lookup yields CDR1 SEHNR and CDR2 FQNEAQ (reference sequence). The CDR3 nucleotides are TGTGCCAGCACCGACACTGAAGCTTTCTTT. It specifies CASTDTEAFF.

This clonotype has only a few counts. The J gene is TRBJ1-6, the V gene TRBV2, with TRBD1 matching over 8 bases. V lost 6 bases and J lost 7; bases outside the gene matches: 8. The CDR3 length is 15 residues. Germline V CDR1 and CDR2: SNHLY, FYNNEI. The DNA for the CDR3 is TGTGCCAGCAGCCCAGACAGGGGTGCCAATTCACCCCTCCACTTT. The encoded protein is CASSPDRGANSPLHF.

The chain links TRBV6-5 to TRBJ1-1; no clear D gene. Trimming removed 0 bases from V and 0 bases from J, with 8 bases in between. Germline CDR1 reads MNHEY; CDR2 reads SVGAGI. This CDR3 comprises 15 residues. The chain's CDR3 is CASSYSGNLNTEAFF. In DNA, the CDR3 is TGTGCCAGCAGTTACTCGGGCAATCTGAACACTGAAGCTTTCTTT.

Only a few counts were recorded for this clonotype. The chain joins TRBV14 to TRBJ2-7; unclear D gene. Germline V gene sequence: CDR1 SGHDN, CDR2 FVKESK. This CDR3 has 17 amino acids. The V and J ends lost 1 base and 0 bases respectively, with 16 bases between them. The CDR3 DNA is TGTGCCAGCAGCCAAGGCGTGATTGGCGTAGTCTCCTACGAGCAGTACTTC. This sequence encodes CASSQGVIGVVSYEQYF.

The CDR3: CASRGGRLLYEQYF. DNA of the CDR3: TGTGCCAGCAGAGGCGGGAGACTCTTATACGAGCAGTACTTC. V gene TRBV6-5 combines with J gene TRBJ2-7, with 7 bases aligning to TRBD2. The germline V gene has CDR1 MNHEY and CDR2 SVGAGI. The V and J ends lost 6 bases and 4 bases, in that order; junction bases with no gene match: 9. The CDR3 has 14 amino acids.

The chain carries TRBV20-1 and TRBJ1-4, with a tentative D call TRBD1 (6 bases). From germline, CDR1 is DFQATT and CDR2 SNEGSKA (reference sequence). The V gene lost 0 bases and the J gene lost 5 bases, with 13 bases spanning the gap. This CDR3 is built from 15 residues. The CDR3 bases are TGCAGTGCTAGAGACCGGGGGGGCCTGAATGAAAAACTGTTTTTT. This translates into CSARDRGGLNEKLFF.

The gene calls are TRBV2 and TRBJ2-5; 7 nucleotides match TRBD2. Trimming removed 3 bases from V and 1 base from J; junction bases left unmatched: 5. The CDR3 has 15 residues. Germline loops: CDR1 SNHLY, CDR2 FYNNEI. This chain's CDR3 is CASSDRSGIQETQYF. Here the CDR3 DNA reads TGTGCCAGCAGTGATCGGAGCGGGATCCAAGAGACCCAGTACTTC.

The table lists this clonotype with a few counts. CDR3 loop: CASSLAALNTEAFF. In DNA, the CDR3 is TGTGCCAGCAGCTTAGCGGCGTTGAACACTGAAGCTTTCTTT. The V and J genes are TRBV7-6 and TRBJ1-1, with unresolved D. CDR3 length: 14 residues. Looked up from germline, CDR1 is SGHVS and CDR2 is FNYEAQ. V was shortened by 0 bases and J by 0 bases, with 5 bases between the two germline ends.

There are many counts of this clonotype. The chain employs TRBV20-1 and TRBJ1-5; 10 bases agree with TRBD1. Germline assignment: CDR1 DFQATT and CDR2 SNEGSKA (reference sequence). The CDR3 is made up of 12 amino acids. Trimming cost V 8 bases and J 7 bases; bases outside gene matches: 5. CDR3 in amino acids: CSMGTGEQPQHF. The CDR3 coding sequence is TGCAGTATGGGGACAGGGGAGCAGCCCCAGCATTTT.

This clonotype was seen only a few times. The V gene is TRBV12-3 or TRBV12-4, the J gene TRBJ1-1; no clear D gene. The V and J ends lost 7 bases and 0 bases respectively, with 9 bases between them. CDR3 length: 13 amino acids. CDR3 sequence (DNA): TGTGCCAGCACAACTCCTATGAACACTGAAGCTTTCTTT. Translation: CASTTPMNTEAFF.

This sequence joins TRBV3-1 and TRBJ1-1; D not resolved. The CDR3 is 15 residues long. The germline V gene encodes CDR1 LGHDT and CDR2 YNNKEL (reference sequence). The V end was cut by 4 bases, the J end by 0 bases, with 12 bases between. The CDR3: CASSRGGPLNTEAFF. The CDR3 DNA reads as TGTGCCAGCAGCCGGGGTGGGCCCTTGAACACTGAAGCTTTCTTT.

This clonotype was observed a single time. The chain combines TRBV3-1 with TRBJ1-2; no clear D gene. Trimming stripped 5 bases from V and 8 bases from J, with 12 bases between. Germline V lookup: CDR1 LGHDT, CDR2 YNNKEL (reference sequence). This CDR3 comprises 12 residues. CDR3 residues: CASSSRTQGYTF. The CDR3 nucleotides are TGTGCCAGCAGCTCCCGGACCCAGGGCTACACCTTC.

V gene TRBV3-1 combines with J gene TRBJ1-1; 9 bases fit TRBD1. CDR1 and CDR2 (germline): LGHDT, YNNKEL (reference sequence). The CDR3 is made up of 12 amino acids. Trimming removed 3 bases from V and 11 bases from J; junction bases left unmatched: 4. This CDR3 is CASSQSGQGAFF. The CDR3 region has the DNA TGTGCCAGCAGCCAGAGTGGACAGGGGGCTTTCTTT.

DNA of the CDR3: TGTGCCAGCAGCTCCAGGGGTGGGGGCAATGAGCAGTTCTTC. This codes for CASSSRGGGNEQFF. The rearrangement joins TRBV13 to TRBJ2-1, with D possibly being TRBD1 (6 bases). V lost 4 bases and J lost 6, with 13 bases in between. CDR1 and CDR2 from the germline V gene are PRHDT and FYEKMQ (reference sequence). The CDR3 contains 14 residues.

The V and J genes are TRBV5-5 and TRBJ2-1, with TRBD1 identical over 8 bases. The CDR3 totals 16 residues. Germline values: CDR1 SGHKS, CDR2 YYEKEE (reference sequence). With 6 bases clipped from V and 9 bases from J, the junction kept 17 bases outside the gene matches. Here the CDR3 DNA reads TGTGCCAGCACCCCGGCGGACAGGGTTAGGTCCTTTGAGCAGTTCTTC. Encoded protein: CASTPADRVRSFEQFF.

This chain connects TRBV18 to TRBJ2-7; D might be TRBD1 (6 bases). Trimming shortened V by 5 bases and J by 2 bases, and 10 bases separated the two germline ends. The CDR3 runs to 13 residues. The germline V gene has CDR1 KGHSH and CDR2 LQKENI. The CDR3 sequence: CASSRTDTYEQYF. The CDR3 nucleotides read TGTGCCAGCTCAAGGACAGACACCTACGAGCAGTACTTC.

V is TRBV5-1 and J is TRBJ1-1; the match to TRBD1 covers 7 bases. The CDR3 has 15 residues. V lost 6 bases, J lost 4 bases, and 12 bases stayed unmatched. Looked up from germline, CDR1 is SGHRS and CDR2 is YFSETQ. This CDR3 is CASTLDRVVGTEAFF. The CDR3 DNA follows: TGCGCCAGCACCTTAGACAGGGTCGTAGGCACTGAAGCTTTCTTT.

This clonotype has only a few counts. The chain recombines TRBV7-8 with TRBJ2-6; D is undetermined. Germline V CDR1 and CDR2: SGHVS, FQNEAQ. CDR3 length equals 16 residues. V lost 4 bases and J 0 bases, leaving 10 bases between the germline ends. The CDR3 is CASSYDPDSGANVLTF. CDR3 bases: TGTGCCAGCAGCTACGACCCAGACTCTGGGGCCAACGTCCTGACTTTC.

This clonotype came up a few times. The chain has TRBV7-9 and TRBJ2-7, with TRBD1 as a possible D gene (5 bases). Germline CDR1 is SEHNR and CDR2 is FQNEAQ (reference sequence). CDR3 length: 15 amino acids. V shed 5 bases and J shed 0 bases, with 14 bases lying between them. The CDR3 bases are TGTGCCAGCAGCCTAATGGACAAGAGCTCCTACGAGCAGTACTTC. It is translated as CASSLMDKSSYEQYF.